The 9 T cell receptor beta chains below come from one sample, sequenced in a study of blood T cell repertoires in COVID-19. Method: immunoSEQ multiplex PCR; TCRdb's copy keeps in-frame clones and lacks some. The data hold about 180,000 clones, with about 89% observed a single time. Input material: peripheral blood. The receptors come from a man younger than 35 who had recovered from COVID-19.

This chain connects TRBV4-3 to TRBJ1-4, with 9 positions matching TRBD1. V was clipped by 4 bases and J by 8 bases; unmatched bases: 8. This CDR3 has 15 amino acids. Per germline, CDR1 LGHNA and CDR2 YSLEER. CDR3 in amino acids: CASSRRQGVEEKLFF. The CDR3 region has the DNA TGCGCCAGCAGCCGCCGACAGGGGGTAGAAGAAAAACTGTTTTTT.

This chain connects TRBV7-9 to TRBJ1-2; D is perhaps TRBD1 (5 bases). The ends were cut back, 5 bases at V and 14 bases at J, with 27 bases in the middle. Germline CDR1 is SEHNR and CDR2 is FQNEAQ (reference sequence). The CDR3 consists of 15 residues. DNA for the CDR3: TGTGCCAGCAGCACCGGACAAGGCCGATCTTGGCTACGTACCTTC. This translates into CASSTGQGRSWLRTF.

The chain employs TRBV6-5 and TRBJ2-7, with 7 bases matching TRBD1. CDR1 MNHEY and CDR2 SVGAGI come from the germline V gene. This CDR3 contains 14 residues. Trimming removed 7 bases from V and 5 bases from J; junction bases left unmatched: 11. DNA of the CDR3: TGTGCCAGCACCCAAGGGGACAGATCACACGAGCAGTACTTC. Translating it yields CASTQGDRSHEQYF.

This chain joins TRBV6-2 or TRBV6-3 and TRBJ2-3, with D tentatively TRBD1 (6 bases). This CDR3 region has 17 residues. The ends were cut back, 5 bases at V and 1 base at J, with 19 bases in the middle. In germline, CDR1 is MNHEY, CDR2 SVGEGT. CDR3 DNA: TGTGCCAGCAGTCTAATTCCCGGGACACGCGGCACAGATACGCAGTATTTT. This translates into CASSLIPGTRGTDTQYF.

The CDR3 sequence: CASSAGLAGVSGELFF. DNA for the CDR3: TGTGCCAGCAGCGCGGGACTAGCGGGAGTGAGCGGGGAGCTGTTTTTT. The chain uses TRBV5-4 and TRBJ2-2, with 14 bases matching TRBD2. Germline CDR1 SGHNT, CDR2 YYREEE (reference sequence). The CDR3 has 16 amino acids. Trimming at V came to 4 bases and at J to 7 bases, leaving 6 bases not matched to a gene.

The gene calls are TRBV7-2 and TRBJ2-2; 12 bases match TRBD2. There are 18 residues in the CDR3. The junction had 11 bases not matched to a gene; V was cut back by 1 base and J by 8 bases. CDR1 and CDR2 from the germline V gene are SGHTA and FQGNSA. The CDR3 bases are TGTGCCAGCAGCTTAGTATCGCTCGGACTAGCGGGATCGGGGGAGCTGTTTTTT. As protein: CASSLVSLGLAGSGELFF. The whole variable domain, filled in from reference TRBV7-2 and TRBJ2-2, reads GAGVSQSPSNKVTEKGKDVELRCDPISGHTALYWYRQSLGQGLEFLIYFQGNSAPDKSGLPSDRFSAERTGGSVSTLTIQRTQQEDSAVYLCASSLVSLGLAGSGELFFGEGSRLTVL.

This clone was detected a few times. The V gene is TRBV6-2 or TRBV6-3, the J gene TRBJ2-7, with 8 bases lining up with TRBD2. This CDR3 contains 15 residues. CDR1 MNHEY and CDR2 SVGEGT come from the germline V gene. After removal of 3 bases from V and 2 bases from J, the junction contained 6 bases not matched to a gene. The CDR3 coding sequence is TGTGCCAGCAGTTATATAGCGGGACGCCCCTACGAGCAGTACTTC. Residues: CASSYIAGRPYEQYF.

The rearrangement links TRBV7-3 to TRBJ1-1, with D perhaps matching TRBD1 (6 bases). The V gene's germline CDR1 is SGHTA and CDR2 FQGTGA. CDR3 size: 14 residues. V was shortened by 5 bases and J by 1 base, with 11 bases between the two germline ends. CDR3 sequence: CASSPRGQNTEAFF. Here the CDR3 DNA reads TGTGCCAGCAGCCCCCGGGGACAGAACACTGAAGCTTTCTTT.

The chain recombines TRBV20-1 with TRBJ2-3, with D unresolved. The CDR3 extends over 11 amino acids. CDR1 and CDR2 (germline): DFQATT, SNEGSKA (reference sequence). Deletions cut 5 bases from V and 10 bases from J, with 13 bases between. The DNA of the CDR3 is TGCAGTGCTGCACGTGGAGTTGCGCAGTATTTT. Translating gives CSAARGVAQYF.